These 27 T cell receptor beta chains originate from one sample sequenced in a study of blood T cell repertoires in COVID-19. TCRdb's table, derived via immunoSEQ multiplex PCR, lists solely in-frame clones and lacks some. The table shows just over 350,000 clones, with more than 85% occurring only once. Material for sequencing was PBMCs or T cells enriched from blood (not recorded which). The receptor source for this set is a woman younger than 45 who had recovered from COVID-19.

This clone showed up just once. The chain recombines TRBV27 with TRBJ1-2; a weak D match, TRBD1 (5 bases). The length of the CDR3 is 17 residues. The ends were cut back, 0 bases at V and 6 bases at J, with 20 bases in the middle. Germline CDR1 and CDR2: MNHEY and SMNVEV (reference sequence). As DNA, the CDR3 is TGTGCCAGCAGTTTATCGTTCGGGGGGGTAAGAGGAGATGGCTACACCTTC. This codes for CASSLSFGGVRGDGYTF.

The chain couples TRBV11-3 to TRBJ1-1; no definite D call. The CDR3 totals 12 residues. Looked up from germline, CDR1 is SGHNT and CDR2 is YENEEA. V lost 0 bases, J lost 11 bases, and 10 bases lay in between. In DNA, the CDR3 is TGTGCCAGCAGCTTAGACGGGGAGGTGGCTTTCTTT. This translates into CASSLDGEVAFF.

V usage is TRBV5-5 and J usage is TRBJ1-3; no clear D gene. The CDR3 is 15 amino acids. Trimming stripped 3 bases from V and 0 bases from J, with 10 bases between. The V gene's germline CDR1 is SGHKS and CDR2 YYEKEE (reference sequence). This CDR3 is CASSSVPSSGNTIYF. CDR3 bases: TGTGCCAGCAGCTCCGTCCCCAGCTCTGGAAACACCATATATTTT.

V usage is TRBV24-1 and J usage is TRBJ2-3, with 8 bases aligning to TRBD1. V gave up 12 bases and J gave up 5 bases; unmatched junction bases: 9. The CDR3 length is 13 residues. Germline-derived CDR1 and CDR2 are KGHDR and SFDVKD. The CDR3, as DNA: TGTGCCCCCCCGGACAGGGTGAAAGATACGCAGTATTTT. Translation gives CAPPDRVKDTQYF.

This chain joins TRBV27 and TRBJ1-2; 8 nucleotides line up with TRBD1. The germline gives CDR1 MNHEY, CDR2 SMNVEV (reference sequence). The CDR3 covers 13 residues. V trimming: 9 bases; J trimming: 8 bases; junction bases outside the gene matches: 11. CDR3 protein: CASPRQGAWGYTF. The DNA for the CDR3 is TGTGCCAGTCCCCGGCAGGGGGCTTGGGGCTACACCTTC.

The V gene is TRBV7-6, the J gene TRBJ2-7; tentatively, D is TRBD2 (6 bases). The CDR3 has 13 residues. Germline values: CDR1 SGHVS, CDR2 FNYEAQ. The V gene lost 10 bases and the J gene lost 2 bases, with 15 bases spanning the gap. The CDR3 sequence is CATAYGEAYEQYF. CDR3 sequence (DNA): TGTGCCACCGCATATGGGGAGGCCTACGAGCAGTACTTC.

This rearrangement joins TRBV27 to TRBJ2-1; 8 bases match TRBD2. CDR1 MNHEY and CDR2 SMNVEV come from the germline V gene (reference sequence). This CDR3 is built from 14 residues. V lost 2 bases to trimming and J lost 8 bases; unmatched junction nucleotides: 5. CDR3: CASSLPGLVHEQFF. CDR3 nucleotides: TGTGCCAGCAGTTTACCGGGACTAGTACATGAGCAGTTCTTC.

Remarks on this clone: This CDR3 is also generated by other DNA sequences in the sample. The chain uses TRBV28 and TRBJ2-7; D is undetermined. The V end was cut by 4 bases, the J end by 1 base, with 2 bases between. CDR3 length equals 11 residues. CDR1 is MDHEN and CDR2 is SYDVKM in the germline V gene. The CDR3 is CASSSSYEQYF. CDR3 sequence (DNA): TGTGCCAGCAGTTCTTCCTACGAGCAGTACTTC. Supplemented by reference TRBV28 and TRBJ2-7, the full variable domain reads DVKVTQSSRYLVKRTGEKVFLECVQDMDHENMFWYRQDPGLGLRLIYFSYDVKMKEKGDIPEGYSVSREKKERFSLILESASTNQTSMYLCASSSSYEQYFGPGTRLTVT.

This clone is a singleton in its sample. The CDR3 region has the DNA TGCGCCAGCAGCCAAGTGGCGCAAAGAACGGGCACCGGGGAGCTGTTTTTT. Translated: CASSQVAQRTGTGELFF. The genes are TRBV4-1 and TRBJ2-2; D gene ambiguous. In germline, CDR1 is MGHRA, CDR2 YSYEKL. The germline V and J ends were trimmed by 1 base and 4 bases, with 16 bases remaining between them. The CDR3 spans 17 residues.

The sample holds one count of this clone. J is TRBJ2-1 and V is TRBV2, with 9 positions matching TRBD2. This CDR3 spans 15 amino acids. V shed 3 bases, J shed 5 bases, and the junction held 5 bases outside the gene matches. Germline V CDR1 and CDR2: SNHLY, FYNNEI. The CDR3 coding sequence is TGTGCCAGCAGTGAGCGGGCTAGCGGGAACAATGAGCAGTTCTTC. It specifies CASSERASGNNEQFF.

This clone was counted a few times. For the CDR3, the DNA is TGTGCCAGCAGCAAAACAGGGCTGGACGAAAAACTGTTTTTT. Residues: CASSKTGLDEKLFF. The chain combines TRBV7-9 with TRBJ1-4, with D maybe TRBD1 (6 bases). The V gene lost 5 bases and the J gene lost 8 bases, with 15 bases spanning the gap. Germline loops: CDR1 SEHNR, CDR2 FQNEAQ (reference sequence). The CDR3 extends over 14 amino acids.

The rearrangement joins TRBV6-2 or TRBV6-3 to TRBJ1-2; possible D gene TRBD1, 6 bases. CDR3 length: 14 residues. CDR1 is MNHEY and CDR2 is SVGEGT in the germline V gene. V gave up 2 bases and J gave up 7 bases, with 14 bases separating them. This chain's CDR3 is CASSYDRPIPGYTF. The CDR3 DNA reads TGTGCCAGCAGTTACGACAGGCCTATTCCTGGCTACACCTTC.

The chain recombines TRBV5-1 with TRBJ2-4, with D perhaps TRBD2 (5 bases). CDR3 size: 17 residues. The germline V and J ends were trimmed by 1 base and 0 bases, with 14 bases remaining between them. Germline values: CDR1 SGHRS, CDR2 YFSETQ. The CDR3: CASSLIGGQIAKNIQYF. CDR3 DNA: TGCGCCAGCAGCTTGATTGGAGGTCAGATAGCCAAAAACATTCAGTACTTC.

This clone was recorded once. V is TRBV5-1 and J is TRBJ1-4, with 7 bases lining up with TRBD1. This CDR3 is built from 14 residues. Trimming at V came to 3 bases and at J to 6 bases, leaving 5 bases not matched to a gene. Germline CDR1 is SGHRS and CDR2 is YFSETQ. The CDR3 sequence: CASSSYQGDEKLFF. For the CDR3, the DNA is TGCGCCAGCAGCTCCTATCAGGGGGATGAAAAACTGTTTTTT. The full variable domain, with the rest looked up from reference TRBV5-1 and TRBJ1-4, is KAGVTQTPRYLIKTRGQQVTLSCSPISGHRSVSWYQQTPGQGLQFLFEYFSETQRNKGNFPGRFSGRQFSNSRSEMNVSTLELGDSALYLCASSSYQGDEKLFFGSGTQLSVL.

The genes are TRBV7-2 and TRBJ2-3; 11 positions match TRBD2. The CDR3 consists of 17 residues. The V segment lost 5 bases and the J segment 0 bases; nucleotides outside the gene matches: 7. The germline V gene encodes CDR1 SGHTA and CDR2 FQGNSA. CDR3 region: CASSHRLAGTSTDTQYF. The CDR3 DNA is TGTGCCAGCAGCCACCGACTAGCGGGGACTAGCACAGATACGCAGTATTTT.

This chain connects TRBV28 to TRBJ2-7; D not certain. The CDR3 spans 13 residues. Trimming took 4 bases from V and 4 from J, leaving 11 bases between them. Germline-derived CDR1 and CDR2 are MDHEN and SYDVKM. The CDR3 nucleotides are TGTGCCAGCAGTTACGAGGTGGAGTACGAGCAGTACTTC. Protein sequence: CASSYEVEYEQYF.

This clone was counted between two and nine times. The genes are TRBV7-9 and TRBJ1-3; unclear D gene. Germline loops: CDR1 SEHNR, CDR2 FQNEAQ (reference sequence). CDR3 size: 15 residues. V lost 0 bases, J lost 2 bases, and 8 bases lay in between. The CDR3 DNA follows: TGTGCCAGCAGCTTAGCGCAGAGCGCTGGAAACACCATATATTTT. Residues: CASSLAQSAGNTIYF.

The chain employs TRBV5-1 and TRBJ1-5; weak D call: TRBD1 (5 bases). Looked up from germline, CDR1 is SGHRS and CDR2 is YFSETQ. The length of the CDR3 is 14 residues. V lost 7 bases and J 2 bases, leaving 13 bases between the germline ends. The CDR3 sequence: CASAPGGGNQPQHF. The CDR3 DNA reads as TGCGCCAGCGCTCCCGGGGGGGGCAATCAGCCCCAGCATTTT. Full variable domain (rest looked up from reference TRBV5-1 and TRBJ1-5): KAGVTQTPRYLIKTRGQQVTLSCSPISGHRSVSWYQQTPGQGLQFLFEYFSETQRNKGNFPGRFSGRQFSNSRSEMNVSTLELGDSALYLCASAPGGGNQPQHFGDGTRLSIL.

The V and J genes are TRBV6-2 or TRBV6-3 and TRBJ2-7; D may be TRBD1 (6 bases). Germline V gene lookup returns CDR1 MNHEY and CDR2 SVGEGT. The CDR3 runs 16 residues. V was clipped by 5 bases and J by 0 bases, with 17 bases between them. CDR3 sequence reads: CASSRPTGSFSYEQYF. In nucleotides, the CDR3 is TGTGCCAGCAGTCGCCCAACAGGGAGCTTCTCCTACGAGCAGTACTTC.

The rearrangement links TRBV4-1 to TRBJ1-3, with D possibly matching TRBD1 (6 bases). The CDR3 runs to 18 residues. The germline V gene has CDR1 MGHRA and CDR2 YSYEKL. V was cut by 2 bases and J by 2 bases, with 19 bases left in between. The CDR3: CASSQFQSQGAAGNTIYF. The CDR3 coding sequence is TGCGCCAGCAGCCAATTCCAGTCACAGGGCGCGGCTGGAAACACCATATATTTT.

The V and J genes are TRBV5-1 and TRBJ2-1, with 8 bases matching TRBD1. CDR3 length: 15 amino acids. Trimming at V came to 2 bases and at J to 4 bases, leaving 5 bases not matched to a gene. The germline V gene encodes CDR1 SGHRS and CDR2 YFSETQ. DNA of the CDR3: TGCGCCAGCAGCTTCCAGGGGGCAGCTTACAATGAGCAGTTCTTC. This codes for CASSFQGAAYNEQFF.

The V gene is TRBV30, the J gene TRBJ1-2; 7 bases line up with TRBD1. The germline gives CDR1 GTSNPN, CDR2 SVGIG (reference sequence). V trimming: 2 bases; J trimming: 4 bases; junction bases outside the gene matches: 13. This CDR3 comprises 16 residues. The CDR3 region has the DNA TGTGCCTGGAGTCCTCTGACAGGGCTCTCTGGCTATGGCTACACCTTC. Its translation: CAWSPLTGLSGYGYTF. Using reference TRBV30 and TRBJ1-2 for the parts outside the CDR3, the full variable domain is SQTIHQWPATLVQPVGSPLSLECTVEGTSNPNLYWYRQAAGRGLQLLFYSVGIGQISSEVPQNLSASRPQDRQFILSSKKLLLSDSGFYLCAWSPLTGLSGYGYTFGSGTRLTVV.

The V call is TRBV30, the J call TRBJ1-1, with 7 bases that match TRBD1. J lost 0 bases, V lost 5 bases, and 6 bases had no gene match. The germline V gene has CDR1 GTSNPN and CDR2 SVGIG (reference sequence). The CDR3 has 14 amino acids. The CDR3: CAWGRGQLNTEAFF. The CDR3 DNA follows: TGTGCCTGGGGAAGGGGGCAGCTGAACACTGAAGCTTTCTTT.

The chain links TRBV7-8 to TRBJ2-5; the D is unclear. CDR3 length equals 14 residues. V was trimmed by 6 bases and J by 5 bases, leaving 16 bases between them. Germline CDR1 reads SGHVS; CDR2 reads FQNEAQ. CDR3 coding DNA: TGTGCCAGCAGTTCGAACTTCCCCCGGGAGACCCAGTACTTC. The encoded protein is CASSSNFPRETQYF.

The chain carries TRBV3-1 (or the pseudogene TRBV3-2) and TRBJ1-6; a weak D match, TRBD1 (5 bases). The CDR3 loop spans 18 amino acids. Germline CDR1 is LGHDT and CDR2 is YNNKEL (reference sequence). V lost 5 bases, J lost 5 bases, and 22 bases lay in between. CDR3: CASSFRGPIIHHNSPLHF. The DNA for the CDR3 is TGTGCCAGCAGCTTTAGGGGTCCCATCATACATCATAATTCACCCCTCCACTTT.

This clone was detected a few times. This chain connects TRBV5-6 to TRBJ1-1; weak D call: TRBD1 (6 bases). Per the germline V gene, CDR1 is SGHDT and CDR2 is YYEEEE. The CDR3 consists of 16 residues. Trimming left V 2 bases short and J 5 bases short, with 19 bases between. The CDR3 protein is CASSFGQLFAGTEAFF. CDR3 sequence (DNA): TGTGCCAGCAGCTTCGGACAGTTATTTGCTGGTACTGAAGCTTTCTTT.

V is TRBV29-1 and J is TRBJ1-1, with 7 bases identical to TRBD1. V shed 6 bases, J shed 2 bases, and the junction held 6 bases outside the gene matches. This CDR3 region has 13 residues. Germline CDR1 and CDR2: SQVTM and ANQGSEA. CDR3 coding DNA: TGCAGCGTATCGGACAGGAGAAACACTGAAGCTTTCTTT. Its protein is CSVSDRRNTEAFF.